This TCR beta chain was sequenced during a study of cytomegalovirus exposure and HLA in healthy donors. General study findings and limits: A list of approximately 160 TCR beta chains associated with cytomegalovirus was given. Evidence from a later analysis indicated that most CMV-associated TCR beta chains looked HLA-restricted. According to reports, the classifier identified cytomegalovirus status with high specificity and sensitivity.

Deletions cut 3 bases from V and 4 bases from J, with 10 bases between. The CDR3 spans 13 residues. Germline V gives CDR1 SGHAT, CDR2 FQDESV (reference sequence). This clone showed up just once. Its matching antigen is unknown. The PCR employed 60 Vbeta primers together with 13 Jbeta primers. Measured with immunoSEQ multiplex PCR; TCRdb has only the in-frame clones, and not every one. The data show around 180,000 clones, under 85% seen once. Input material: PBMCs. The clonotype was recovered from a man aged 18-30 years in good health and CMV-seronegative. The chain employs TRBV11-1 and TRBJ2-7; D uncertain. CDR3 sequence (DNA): TGTGCCAGCAGCTTCGGGTTAATTTACGAGCAGTACTTC. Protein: CASSFGLIYEQYF.